This T cell receptor beta chain was sequenced during a study of blood T cell repertoires in COVID-19. The wider study: Nucleic acid was either cDNA or gDNA, and it came from T cells, B-cell-depleted T cells, or PBMCs.

Recruits, aged about 18 to 100 years, lived in 24 US areas. Categorization into cohorts depended on clinical history that participants reported. Exposed volunteers were people who met a COVID-19 case within 2 weeks before study entry. The J segment lost 4 bases and the V segment lost 2 bases, leaving 10 bases of the junction unmatched. This CDR3 is built from 17 residues. Germline V gene data show CDR1 as SGHVS and CDR2 as FQNEAQ. Repertoires were generated with immunoSEQ multiplex PCR, while TCRdb's copy carries only in-frame clones and drops some. The profile shows around 190,000 clones, roughly 84% of them singletons. This clone was found a few times.

The chain uses TRBV7-8 and TRBJ1-2; 10 positions match TRBD1. Sequenced sample: PBMCs or T cells enriched from blood (not recorded which). The receptor was derived from a woman in her twenties or thirties who had been exposed to COVID-19. In DNA form, the CDR3 reads TGTGCCAGCAGCTTACCCCGGGACAGGGGCGTTAGCTATGGCTACACCTTC. It yields the protein CASSLPRDRGVSYGYTF.